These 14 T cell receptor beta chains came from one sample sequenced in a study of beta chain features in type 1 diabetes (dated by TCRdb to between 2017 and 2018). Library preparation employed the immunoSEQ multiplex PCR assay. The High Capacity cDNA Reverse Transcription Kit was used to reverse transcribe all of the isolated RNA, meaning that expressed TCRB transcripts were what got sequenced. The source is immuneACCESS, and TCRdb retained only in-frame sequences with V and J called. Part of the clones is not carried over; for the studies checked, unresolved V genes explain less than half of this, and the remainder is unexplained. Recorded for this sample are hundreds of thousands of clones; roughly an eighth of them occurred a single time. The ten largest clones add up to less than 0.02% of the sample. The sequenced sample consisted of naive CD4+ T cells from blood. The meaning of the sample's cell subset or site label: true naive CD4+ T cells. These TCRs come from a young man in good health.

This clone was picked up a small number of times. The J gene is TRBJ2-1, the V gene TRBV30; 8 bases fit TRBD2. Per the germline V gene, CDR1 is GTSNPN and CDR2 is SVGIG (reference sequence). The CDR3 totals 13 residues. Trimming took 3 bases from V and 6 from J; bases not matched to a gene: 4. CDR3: CAWRAGDGNEQFF. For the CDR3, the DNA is TGTGCCTGGAGAGCGGGAGATGGCAATGAGCAGTTCTTC. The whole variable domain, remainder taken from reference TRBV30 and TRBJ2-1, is SQTIHQWPATLVQPVGSPLSLECTVEGTSNPNLYWYRQAAGRGLQLLFYSVGIGQISSEVPQNLSASRPQDRQFILSSKKLLLSDSGFYLCAWRAGDGNEQFFGPGTRLTVL.

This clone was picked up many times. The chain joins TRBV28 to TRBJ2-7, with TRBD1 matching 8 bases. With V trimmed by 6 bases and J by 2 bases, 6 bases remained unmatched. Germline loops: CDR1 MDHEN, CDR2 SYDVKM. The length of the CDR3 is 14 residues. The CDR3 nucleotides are TGTGCCAGCAGCCCCGGGACAGGACCCTACGAGCAGTACTTC. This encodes CASSPGTGPYEQYF.

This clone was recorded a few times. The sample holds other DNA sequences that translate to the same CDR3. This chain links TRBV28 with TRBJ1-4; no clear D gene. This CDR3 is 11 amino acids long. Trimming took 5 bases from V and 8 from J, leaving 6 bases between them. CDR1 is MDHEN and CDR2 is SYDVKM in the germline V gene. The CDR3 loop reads CASSPREKLFF. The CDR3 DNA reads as TGTGCCAGCAGTCCTAGGGAAAAACTGTTTTTT.

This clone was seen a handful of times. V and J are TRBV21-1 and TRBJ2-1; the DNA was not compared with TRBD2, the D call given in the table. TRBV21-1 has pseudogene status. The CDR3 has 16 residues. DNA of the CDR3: TGTGCCAGCAGCAAAAACCCGGGACTGATCTACAATGAGCAGTTCTTC. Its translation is CASSKNPGLIYNEQFF.

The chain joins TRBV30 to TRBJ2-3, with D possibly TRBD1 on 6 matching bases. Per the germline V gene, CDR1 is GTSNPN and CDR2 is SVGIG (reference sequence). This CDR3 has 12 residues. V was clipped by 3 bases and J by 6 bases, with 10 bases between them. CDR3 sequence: CAWSLQGDTQYF. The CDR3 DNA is TGTGCCTGGAGCCTCCAGGGGGATACGCAGTATTTT.

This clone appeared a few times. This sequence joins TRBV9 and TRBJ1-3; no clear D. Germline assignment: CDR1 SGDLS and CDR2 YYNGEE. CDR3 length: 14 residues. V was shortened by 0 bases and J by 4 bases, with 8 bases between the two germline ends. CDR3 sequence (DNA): TGTGCCAGCAGCGTAGTGGCAGGAGGAAACACCATATATTTT. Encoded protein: CASSVVAGGNTIYF. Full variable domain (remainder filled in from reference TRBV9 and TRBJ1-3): DSGVTQTPKHLITATGQRVTLRCSPRSGDLSVYWYQQSLDQGLQFLIQYYNGEERAKGNILERFSAQQFPDLHSELNLSSLELGDSALYFCASSVVAGGNTIYFGEGSWLTVV.

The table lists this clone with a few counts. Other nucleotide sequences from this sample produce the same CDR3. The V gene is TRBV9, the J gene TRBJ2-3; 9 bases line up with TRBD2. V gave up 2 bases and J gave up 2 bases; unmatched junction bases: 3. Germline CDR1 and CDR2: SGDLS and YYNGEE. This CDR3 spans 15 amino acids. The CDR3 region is CASSVLAGSTDTQYF. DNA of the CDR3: TGTGCCAGCAGCGTTCTAGCGGGGTCCACAGATACGCAGTATTTT. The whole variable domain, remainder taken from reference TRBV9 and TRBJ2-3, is DSGVTQTPKHLITATGQRVTLRCSPRSGDLSVYWYQQSLDQGLQFLIQYYNGEERAKGNILERFSAQQFPDLHSELNLSSLELGDSALYFCASSVLAGSTDTQYFGPGTRLTVL.

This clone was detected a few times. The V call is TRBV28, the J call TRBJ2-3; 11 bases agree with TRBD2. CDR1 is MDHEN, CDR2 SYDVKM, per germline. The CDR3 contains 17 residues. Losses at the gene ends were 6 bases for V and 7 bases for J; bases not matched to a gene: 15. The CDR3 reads CASSLPTSGMMANTQYF. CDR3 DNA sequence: TGTGCCAGCAGCCTCCCGACTAGCGGGATGATGGCGAATACGCAGTATTTT.

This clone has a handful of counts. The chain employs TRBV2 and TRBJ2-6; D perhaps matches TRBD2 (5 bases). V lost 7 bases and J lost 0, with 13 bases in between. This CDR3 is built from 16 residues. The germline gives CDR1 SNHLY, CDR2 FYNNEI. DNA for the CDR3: TGTGCCAGCAAGCGGACGGCGAGCTCTGGGGCCAACGTCCTGACTTTC. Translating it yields CASKRTASSGANVLTF.

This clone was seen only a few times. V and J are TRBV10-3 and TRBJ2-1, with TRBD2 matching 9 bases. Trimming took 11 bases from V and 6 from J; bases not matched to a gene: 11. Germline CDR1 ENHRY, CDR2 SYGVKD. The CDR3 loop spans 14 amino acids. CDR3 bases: TGTGCCCTAGGGCGGGAGGGATCGCCCAATGAGCAGTTCTTC. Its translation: CALGREGSPNEQFF.

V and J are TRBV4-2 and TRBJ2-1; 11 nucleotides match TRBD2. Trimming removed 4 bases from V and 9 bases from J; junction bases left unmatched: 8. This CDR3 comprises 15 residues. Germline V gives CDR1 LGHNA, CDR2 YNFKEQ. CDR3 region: CASSRVAGGPVEQFF. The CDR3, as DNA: TGTGCCAGCAGCCGCGTAGCGGGGGGGCCCGTTGAGCAGTTCTTC.

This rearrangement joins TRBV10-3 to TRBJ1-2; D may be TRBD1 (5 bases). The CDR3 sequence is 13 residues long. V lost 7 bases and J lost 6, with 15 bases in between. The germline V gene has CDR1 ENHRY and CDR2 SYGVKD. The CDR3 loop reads CAITMDTGHGYTF. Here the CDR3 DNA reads TGTGCCATCACTATGGACACTGGTCATGGCTACACCTTC.

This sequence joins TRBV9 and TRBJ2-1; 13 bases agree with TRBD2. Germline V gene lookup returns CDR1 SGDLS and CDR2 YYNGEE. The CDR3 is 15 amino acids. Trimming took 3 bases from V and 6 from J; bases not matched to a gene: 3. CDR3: CASSGRTSGGNEQFF. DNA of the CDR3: TGTGCCAGCAGCGGGAGGACTAGCGGGGGCAATGAGCAGTTCTTC.

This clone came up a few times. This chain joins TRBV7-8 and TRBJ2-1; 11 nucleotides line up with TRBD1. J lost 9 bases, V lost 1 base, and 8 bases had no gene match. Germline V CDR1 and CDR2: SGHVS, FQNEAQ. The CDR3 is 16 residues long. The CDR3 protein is CASSLVRGQGAAEQFF. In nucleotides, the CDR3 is TGTGCCAGCAGCTTAGTCCGCGGACAGGGGGCCGCTGAGCAGTTCTTC.